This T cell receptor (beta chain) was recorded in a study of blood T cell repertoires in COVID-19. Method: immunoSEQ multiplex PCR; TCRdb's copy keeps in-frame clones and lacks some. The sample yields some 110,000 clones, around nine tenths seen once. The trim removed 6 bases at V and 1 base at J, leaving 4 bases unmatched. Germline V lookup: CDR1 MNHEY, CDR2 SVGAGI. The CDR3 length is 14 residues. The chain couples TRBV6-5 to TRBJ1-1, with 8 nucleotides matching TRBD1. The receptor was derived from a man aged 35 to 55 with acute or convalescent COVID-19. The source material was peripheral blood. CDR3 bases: TGTGCCAGCAGGCCGGGACAGGAGAACACTGAAGCTTTCTTT. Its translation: CASRPGQENTEAFF.